One and the same sample provided the 4 T cell receptor beta chains below, sequenced in a study of T-cell reconstitution after alpha-beta-depleted transplantation in children. For TCRbeta, the library was prepared with unique molecular identifiers. Each CDR3 protein is one row after TCRdb ran MiXCR on the PCR reads. The sample records some 80,000 distinct CDR3 sequences, roughly 20% being singletons. The sequencing here drew on PBMCs, mostly from graft donor cells, taken 360 days after TCRalphabeta/CD19-depleted stem cell transplant. These receptors were taken from a male patient aged 2-9 years who had a stem cell transplant for acute lymphoblastic leukemia, so the T cells may come from the graft donor.

J is TRBJ2-2 and V is TRBV5-1, with 7 bases aligning to TRBD2. In germline, CDR1 is SGHRS, CDR2 YFSETQ. J lost 1 base, V lost 0 bases, and 0 bases had no gene match. The CDR3 sequence is 15 residues long. The CDR3 nucleotides are TGCGCCAGCAGCTTGGCGGGGGGGAACACCGGGGAGCTGTTTTTT. Protein: CASSLAGGNTGELFF.

This clonotype was counted at least ten times. This rearrangement joins TRBV5-1 to TRBJ2-3; 7 nucleotides line up with TRBD1. Trimming cost V 4 bases and J 4 bases; bases outside gene matches: 6. This CDR3 is 14 amino acids long. Germline lookup yields CDR1 SGHRS and CDR2 YFSETQ. CDR3 sequence: CASSHRTGADTQYF. The CDR3 region has the DNA TGCGCCAGCAGCCACAGAACAGGGGCAGATACGCAGTATTTT.

In its sample, this clonotype was seen many times. The chain is built from TRBV10-3 and TRBJ2-1; TRBD2 is a possible D gene (6 bases). CDR3 size: 15 residues. The germline V gene encodes CDR1 ENHRY and CDR2 SYGVKD. The V end was cut by 4 bases, the J end by 1 base, with 11 bases between. The CDR3 loop reads CAISGTGVSYNEQFF. CDR3 in DNA: TGTGCCATCAGTGGGACGGGAGTATCCTACAATGAGCAGTTCTTC.

This clonotype was counted between two and nine times. The chain joins TRBV28 to TRBJ1-6; perhaps TRBD1 as D (6 bases). CDR1 is MDHEN and CDR2 is SYDVKM in the germline V gene. The CDR3 loop spans 16 amino acids. Trimming took off 2 bases at V and 7 bases at J, with 15 bases between the two ends. The CDR3 DNA follows: TGTGCCAGCAGTTTAGCCCCCACAGGGAAAAATTCACCCCTCCACTTT. Translating it yields CASSLAPTGKNSPLHF.